This T cell receptor (beta chain) is from a study of shared clonotypes between healthy human individuals. Study outcomes and limitations: Among donors, clonotype sharing was expected to be affected by sequencing depth. What rarefaction showed was incomplete sorted-subset sequencing despite large depth.

Points on this clone: The antigen remains unidentified.

Germline V gene sequence: CDR1 MDHEN, CDR2 SYDVKM. Trimming at V came to 6 bases and at J to 5 bases, leaving 4 bases not matched to a gene. The CDR3 consists of 14 residues. Into CD45RA+ naive and CD45RA-negative memory subsets, the CD4+ cells were split. Assay: immunoSEQ multiplex PCR; the TCRdb copy retains only in-frame clones and omits some. Of hundreds of thousands of clones listed, approximately 79% are singletons. This chain joins TRBV28 and TRBJ2-3; 11 positions match TRBD1. Sequencing was done on a sample of memory CD4+ T cells sorted from blood. Sample subset: CD45RA-negative fraction. The receptor comes from a woman between 25 and 40 years old in good health. CDR3 bases: TGTGCCAGCAGACCCGGGACAGGGGGAGATACGCAGTATTTT. It yields the protein CASRPGTGGDTQYF.